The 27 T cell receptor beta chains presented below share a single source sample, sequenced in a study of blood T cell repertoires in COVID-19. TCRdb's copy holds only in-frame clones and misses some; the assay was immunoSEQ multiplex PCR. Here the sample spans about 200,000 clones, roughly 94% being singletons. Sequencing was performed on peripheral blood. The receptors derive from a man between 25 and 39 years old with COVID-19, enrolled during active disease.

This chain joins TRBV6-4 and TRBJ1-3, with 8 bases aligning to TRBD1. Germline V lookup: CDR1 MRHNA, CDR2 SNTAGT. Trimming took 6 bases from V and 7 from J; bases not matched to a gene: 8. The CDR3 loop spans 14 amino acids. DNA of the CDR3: TGTGCCAGCAGGAACCGGACAGGGAGCAACACCATATATTTT. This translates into CASRNRTGSNTIYF.

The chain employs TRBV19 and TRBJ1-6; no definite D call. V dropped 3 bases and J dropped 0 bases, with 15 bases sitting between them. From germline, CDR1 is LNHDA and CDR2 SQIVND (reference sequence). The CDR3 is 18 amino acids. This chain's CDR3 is CASSIKVSRSSYNSPLHF. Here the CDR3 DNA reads TGTGCCAGTAGTATCAAGGTGTCTAGGAGCTCCTATAATTCACCCCTCCACTTT.

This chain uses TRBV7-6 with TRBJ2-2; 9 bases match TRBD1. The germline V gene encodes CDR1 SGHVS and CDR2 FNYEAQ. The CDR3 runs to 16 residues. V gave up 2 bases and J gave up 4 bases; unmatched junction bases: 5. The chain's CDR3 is CASSLTGQGITGELFF. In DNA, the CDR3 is TGTGCCAGCAGCTTAACCGGACAGGGGATCACCGGGGAGCTGTTTTTT.

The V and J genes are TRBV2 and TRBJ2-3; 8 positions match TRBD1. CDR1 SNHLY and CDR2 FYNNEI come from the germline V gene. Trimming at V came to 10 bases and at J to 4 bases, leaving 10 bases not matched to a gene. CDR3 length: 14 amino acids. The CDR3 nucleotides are TGTGCCACCAAGAAGGGACAGGCCCCAGATACGCAGTATTTT. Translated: CATKKGQAPDTQYF.

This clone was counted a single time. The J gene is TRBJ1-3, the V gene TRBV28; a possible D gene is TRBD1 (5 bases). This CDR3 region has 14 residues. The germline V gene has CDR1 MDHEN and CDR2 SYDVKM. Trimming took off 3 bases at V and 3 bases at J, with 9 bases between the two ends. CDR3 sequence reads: CASSFGGSGNTIYF. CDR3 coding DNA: TGTGCCAGCAGTTTCGGGGGTAGTGGAAACACCATATATTTT.

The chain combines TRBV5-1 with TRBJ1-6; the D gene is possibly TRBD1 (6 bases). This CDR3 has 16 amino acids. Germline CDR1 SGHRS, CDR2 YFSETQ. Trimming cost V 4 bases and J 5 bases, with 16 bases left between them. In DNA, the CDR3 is TGCGCCAGCAGCCAACAGGGATCCTCTAATAATTCACCCCTCCACTTT. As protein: CASSQQGSSNNSPLHF.

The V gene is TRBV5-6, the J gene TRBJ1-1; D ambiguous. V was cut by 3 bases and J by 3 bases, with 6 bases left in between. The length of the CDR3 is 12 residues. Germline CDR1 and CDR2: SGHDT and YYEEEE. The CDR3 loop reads CASSSQYTEAFF. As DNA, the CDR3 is TGTGCCAGCAGCTCACAGTACACTGAAGCTTTCTTT.

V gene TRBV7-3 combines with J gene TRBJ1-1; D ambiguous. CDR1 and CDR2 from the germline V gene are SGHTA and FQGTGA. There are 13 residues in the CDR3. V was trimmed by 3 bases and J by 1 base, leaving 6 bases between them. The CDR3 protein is CASSFTRNTEAFF. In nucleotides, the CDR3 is TGTGCCAGCAGCTTCACACGGAACACTGAAGCTTTCTTT.

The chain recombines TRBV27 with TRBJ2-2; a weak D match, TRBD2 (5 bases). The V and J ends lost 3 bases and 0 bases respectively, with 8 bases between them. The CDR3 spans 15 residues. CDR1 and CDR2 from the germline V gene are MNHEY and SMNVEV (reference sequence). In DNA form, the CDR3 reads TGTGCCAGCAGTTTCGTCGGGGCGAACACCGGGGAGCTGTTTTTT. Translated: CASSFVGANTGELFF.

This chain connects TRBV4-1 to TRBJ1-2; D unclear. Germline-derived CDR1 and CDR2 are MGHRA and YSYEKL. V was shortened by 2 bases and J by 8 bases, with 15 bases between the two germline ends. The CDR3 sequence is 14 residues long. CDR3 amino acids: CASSQSPLREGYTF. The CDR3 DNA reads TGCGCCAGCAGCCAATCCCCTCTTCGCGAAGGCTACACCTTC.

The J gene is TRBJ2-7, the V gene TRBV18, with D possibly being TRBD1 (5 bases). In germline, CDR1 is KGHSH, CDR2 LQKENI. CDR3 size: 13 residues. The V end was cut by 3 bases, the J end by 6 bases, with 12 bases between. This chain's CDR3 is CASSPAWGREQYF. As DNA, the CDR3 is TGTGCCAGCTCACCCGCGTGGGGCCGCGAGCAGTACTTC.

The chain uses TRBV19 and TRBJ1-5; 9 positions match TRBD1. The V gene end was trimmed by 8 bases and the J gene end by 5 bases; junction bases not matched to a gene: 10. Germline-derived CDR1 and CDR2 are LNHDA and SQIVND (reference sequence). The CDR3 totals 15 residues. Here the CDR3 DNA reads TGTGCCAGTTATGGGGGGGGACAGGGTTATCAGCCCCAGCATTTT. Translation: CASYGGGQGYQPQHF.

The chain's CDR3 is CASSPRRAGRRAFF. CDR3 nucleotide sequence: TGTGCCAGCAGCCCCCGAAGGGCAGGGAGGAGAGCTTTCTTT. V is TRBV11-1 and J is TRBJ1-1; possible D gene TRBD1, 5 bases. V was clipped by 5 bases and J by 10 bases, with 20 bases between them. Germline lookup yields CDR1 SGHAT and CDR2 FQDESV (reference sequence). CDR3 length: 14 residues. Based on the CDR3 plus reference TRBV11-1 and TRBJ1-1, the full variable domain is EAEVAQSPRYKITEKSQAVAFWCDPISGHATLYWYRQILGQGPELLVQFQDESVVDDSQLPKDRFSAERLKGVDSTLKIQPAELGDSAMYLCASSPRRAGRRAFFGQGTRLTVV.

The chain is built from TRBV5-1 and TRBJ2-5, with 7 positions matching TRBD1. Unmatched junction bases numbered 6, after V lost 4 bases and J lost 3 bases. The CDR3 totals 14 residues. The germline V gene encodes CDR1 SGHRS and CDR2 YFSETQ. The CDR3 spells CASSKDRLKETQYF. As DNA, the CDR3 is TGCGCCAGCAGCAAGGACAGGTTGAAAGAGACCCAGTACTTC.

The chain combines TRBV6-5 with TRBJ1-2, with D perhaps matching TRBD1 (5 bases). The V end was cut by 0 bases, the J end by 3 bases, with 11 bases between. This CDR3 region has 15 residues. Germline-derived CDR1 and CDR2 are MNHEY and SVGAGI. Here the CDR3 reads CASSYSAGNYYGYTF. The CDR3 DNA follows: TGTGCCAGCAGTTACTCGGCAGGGAATTACTATGGCTACACCTTC.

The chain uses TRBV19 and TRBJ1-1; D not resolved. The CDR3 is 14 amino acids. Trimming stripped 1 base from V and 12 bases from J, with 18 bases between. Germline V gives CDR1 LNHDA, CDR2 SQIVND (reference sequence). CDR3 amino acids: CASSIAETIGTTFF. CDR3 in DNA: TGTGCCAGTAGTATAGCCGAGACAATCGGTACAACTTTCTTT.

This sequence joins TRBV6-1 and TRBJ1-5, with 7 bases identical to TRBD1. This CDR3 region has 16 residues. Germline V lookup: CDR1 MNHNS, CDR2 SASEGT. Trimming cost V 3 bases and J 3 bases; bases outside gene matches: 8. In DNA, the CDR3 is TGTGCCAGCAGTGATACTGGGGACAGCCTCAATCAGCCCCAGCATTTT. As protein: CASSDTGDSLNQPQHF.

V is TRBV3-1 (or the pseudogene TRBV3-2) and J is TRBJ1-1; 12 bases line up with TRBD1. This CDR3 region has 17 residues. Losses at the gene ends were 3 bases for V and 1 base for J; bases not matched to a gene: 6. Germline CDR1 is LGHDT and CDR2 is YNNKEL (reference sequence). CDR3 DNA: TGTGCCAGCAGCCATTCCGGGACAGGGGGCAGGAACACTGAAGCTTTCTTT. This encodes CASSHSGTGGRNTEAFF.

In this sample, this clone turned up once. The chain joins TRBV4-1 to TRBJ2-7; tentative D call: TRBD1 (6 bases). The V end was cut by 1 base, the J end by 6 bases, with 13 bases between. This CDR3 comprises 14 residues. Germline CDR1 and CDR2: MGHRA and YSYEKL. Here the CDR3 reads CASSQGGRGREQYF. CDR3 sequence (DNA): TGCGCCAGCAGCCAAGGCGGCAGGGGACGCGAGCAGTACTTC.

The CDR3 nucleotides read TGTGCCAGCAGCTTTCGCGGGGGGCCCACAGATACGCAGTATTTT. Its translation is CASSFRGGPTDTQYF. The genes are TRBV5-6 and TRBJ2-3, with 8 positions matching TRBD2. After removal of 2 bases from V and 2 bases from J, the junction contained 4 bases not matched to a gene. Germline V CDR1 and CDR2: SGHDT, YYEEEE. The CDR3 contains 15 residues.

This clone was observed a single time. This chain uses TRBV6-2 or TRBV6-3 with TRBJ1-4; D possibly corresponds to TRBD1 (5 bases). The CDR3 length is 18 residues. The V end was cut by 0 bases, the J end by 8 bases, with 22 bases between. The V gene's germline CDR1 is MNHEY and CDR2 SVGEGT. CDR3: CASSYSQNRFGGMEKLFF. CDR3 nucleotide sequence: TGTGCCAGCAGTTACTCCCAGAACAGGTTTGGTGGGATGGAAAAACTGTTTTTT.

DNA for the CDR3: TGTGCCAGCGACAAAGACAGAAATCAGCCCCAGCATTTT. This gives the protein CASDKDRNQPQHF. This chain uses TRBV2 with TRBJ1-5, with D possibly being TRBD1 (5 bases). Trimming took off 8 bases at V and 4 bases at J, with 12 bases between the two ends. The CDR3 contains 13 residues. Germline lookup yields CDR1 SNHLY and CDR2 FYNNEI.

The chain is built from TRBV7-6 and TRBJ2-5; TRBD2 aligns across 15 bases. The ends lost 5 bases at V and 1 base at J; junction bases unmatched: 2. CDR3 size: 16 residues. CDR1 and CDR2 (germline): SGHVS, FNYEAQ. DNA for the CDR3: TGTGCCAGCAGCACGGGACTAGCGGGGGGCCAAGAGACCCAGTACTTC. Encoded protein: CASSTGLAGGQETQYF.

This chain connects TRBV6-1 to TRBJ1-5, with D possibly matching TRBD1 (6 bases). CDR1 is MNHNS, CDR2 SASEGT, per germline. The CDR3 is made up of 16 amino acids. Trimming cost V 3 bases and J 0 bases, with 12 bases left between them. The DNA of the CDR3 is TGTGCCAGCAGTGATCTAGGGGGATATAGCAATCAGCCCCAGCATTTT. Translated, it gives CASSDLGGYSNQPQHF.

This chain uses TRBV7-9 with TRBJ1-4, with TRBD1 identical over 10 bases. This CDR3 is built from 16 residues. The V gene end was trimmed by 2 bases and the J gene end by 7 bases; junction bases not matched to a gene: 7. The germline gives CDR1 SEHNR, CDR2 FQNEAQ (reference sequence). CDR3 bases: TGTGCCAGCAGCTTAACCGGGACAGGGGTTGGTGAAAAACTGTTTTTT. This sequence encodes CASSLTGTGVGEKLFF.

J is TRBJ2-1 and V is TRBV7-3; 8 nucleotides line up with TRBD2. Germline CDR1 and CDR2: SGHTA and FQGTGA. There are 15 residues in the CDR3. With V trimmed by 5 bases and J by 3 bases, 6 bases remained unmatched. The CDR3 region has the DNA TGTGCCAGCAGCCCTAGCGGGCCGGACTACAATGAGCAGTTCTTC. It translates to CASSPSGPDYNEQFF.

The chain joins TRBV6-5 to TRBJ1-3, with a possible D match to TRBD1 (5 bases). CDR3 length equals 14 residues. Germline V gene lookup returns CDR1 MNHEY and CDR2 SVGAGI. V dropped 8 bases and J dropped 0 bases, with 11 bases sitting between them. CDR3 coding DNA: TGTGCCAGCGAGTTCGGGGGCTCTGGAAACACCATATATTTT. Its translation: CASEFGGSGNTIYF.